This T cell receptor beta chain was found in a study of human thymus T cells. Findings of the study overall: Use of V and J genes seemed skewed within the thymic and blood repertoires.

This clone was seen once. What it binds is unknown. Corrective heart surgery yielded the resections from which the thymus tissue came. Germline V lookup: CDR1 MGHDK, CDR2 SYGVNS. CDR3 size: 14 residues. Trimming took 7 bases from V and 6 from J, leaving 16 bases between them. This table comes from immunoSEQ multiplex PCR, and its TCRdb copy is limited to in-frame clones, with some not included. The table shows roughly 130,000 clones, with around 94% occurring only once. This clonotype originated in a boy less than two years old with a congenital heart defect but otherwise immunologically healthy. Sequencing was carried out using thymus tissue. V usage is TRBV25-1 and J usage is TRBJ2-4; D may be TRBD1 (5 bases). CDR3 DNA: TGTGCCAGCAAGGGGCCATCGTCGTTAAACATTCAGTACTTC. Amino acids: CASKGPSSLNIQYF.